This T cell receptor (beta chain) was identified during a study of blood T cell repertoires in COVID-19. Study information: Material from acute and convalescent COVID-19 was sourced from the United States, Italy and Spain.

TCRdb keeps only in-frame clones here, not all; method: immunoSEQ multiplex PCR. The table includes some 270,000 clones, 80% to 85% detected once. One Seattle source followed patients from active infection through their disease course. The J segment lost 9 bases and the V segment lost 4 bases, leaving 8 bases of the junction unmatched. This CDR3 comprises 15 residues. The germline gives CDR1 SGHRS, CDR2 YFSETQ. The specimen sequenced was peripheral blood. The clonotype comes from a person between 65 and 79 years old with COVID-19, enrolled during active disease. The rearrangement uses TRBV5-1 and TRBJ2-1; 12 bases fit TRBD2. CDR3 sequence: CASSVTSGSNSEQFF. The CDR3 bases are TGCGCCAGCAGCGTGACTAGCGGGAGTAACAGTGAGCAGTTCTTC.